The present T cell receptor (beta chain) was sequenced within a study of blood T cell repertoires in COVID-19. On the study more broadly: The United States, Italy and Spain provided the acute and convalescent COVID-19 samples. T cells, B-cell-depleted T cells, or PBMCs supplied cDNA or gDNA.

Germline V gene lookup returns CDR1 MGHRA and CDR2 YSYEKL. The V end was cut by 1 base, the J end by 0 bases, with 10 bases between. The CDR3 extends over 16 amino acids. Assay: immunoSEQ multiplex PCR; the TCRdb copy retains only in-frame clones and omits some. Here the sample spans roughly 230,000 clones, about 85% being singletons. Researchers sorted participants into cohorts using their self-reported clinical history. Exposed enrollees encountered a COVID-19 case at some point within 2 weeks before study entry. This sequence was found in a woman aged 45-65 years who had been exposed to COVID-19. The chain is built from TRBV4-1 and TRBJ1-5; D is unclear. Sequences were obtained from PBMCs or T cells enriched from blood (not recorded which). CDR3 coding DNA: TGCGCCAGCAGCCAAGCCGGTAGCCCTAGCAATCAGCCCCAGCATTTT. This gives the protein CASSQAGSPSNQPQHF.